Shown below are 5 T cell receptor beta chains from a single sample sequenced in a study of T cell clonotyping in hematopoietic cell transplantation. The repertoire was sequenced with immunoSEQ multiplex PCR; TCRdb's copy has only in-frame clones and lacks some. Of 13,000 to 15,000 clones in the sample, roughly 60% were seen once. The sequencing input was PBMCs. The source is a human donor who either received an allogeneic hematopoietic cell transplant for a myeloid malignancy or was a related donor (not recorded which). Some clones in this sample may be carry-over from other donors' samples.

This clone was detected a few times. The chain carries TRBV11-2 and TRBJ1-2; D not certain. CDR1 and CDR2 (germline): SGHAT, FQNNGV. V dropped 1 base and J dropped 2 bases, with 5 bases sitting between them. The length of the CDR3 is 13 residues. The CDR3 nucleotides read TGTGCCAGCAGCTTAGGGCTGAACTATGGCTACACCTTC. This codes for CASSLGLNYGYTF.

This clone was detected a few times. DNA of the CDR3: TGTGCCAGCAGTTACGGTGACAGGGATAATGAAAAACTGTTTTTT. This codes for CASSYGDRDNEKLFF. This rearrangement joins TRBV6-5 to TRBJ1-4; TRBD1 agrees at 7 bases. This CDR3 region has 15 residues. Trimming took 2 bases from V and 4 from J; bases not matched to a gene: 4. Germline V gives CDR1 MNHEY, CDR2 SVGAGI.

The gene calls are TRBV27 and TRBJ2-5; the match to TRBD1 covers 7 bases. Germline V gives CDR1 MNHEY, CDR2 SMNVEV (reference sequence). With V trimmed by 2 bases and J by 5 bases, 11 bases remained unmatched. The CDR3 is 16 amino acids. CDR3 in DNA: TGTGCCAGCAGTTTAACTTTAGGGGGACAGAGGGAGACCCAGTACTTC. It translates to CASSLTLGGQRETQYF.

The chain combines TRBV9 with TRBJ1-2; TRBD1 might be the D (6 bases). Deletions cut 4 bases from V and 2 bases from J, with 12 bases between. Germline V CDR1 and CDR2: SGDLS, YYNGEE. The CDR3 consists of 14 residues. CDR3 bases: TGTGCCAGCAGCTCAAGAGGACAGAACTATGGCTACACCTTC. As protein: CASSSRGQNYGYTF.

CDR3 amino acids: CASILGGTGGDEQYF. CDR3 nucleotides: TGTGCCAGCATCCTTGGAGGGACAGGGGGCGACGAGCAGTACTTC. This chain uses TRBV6-1 with TRBJ2-7; 12 bases are a match to TRBD1. The CDR3 has 15 amino acids. Looked up from germline, CDR1 is MNHNS and CDR2 is SASEGT. V lost 7 bases to trimming and J lost 5 bases; unmatched junction nucleotides: 9.